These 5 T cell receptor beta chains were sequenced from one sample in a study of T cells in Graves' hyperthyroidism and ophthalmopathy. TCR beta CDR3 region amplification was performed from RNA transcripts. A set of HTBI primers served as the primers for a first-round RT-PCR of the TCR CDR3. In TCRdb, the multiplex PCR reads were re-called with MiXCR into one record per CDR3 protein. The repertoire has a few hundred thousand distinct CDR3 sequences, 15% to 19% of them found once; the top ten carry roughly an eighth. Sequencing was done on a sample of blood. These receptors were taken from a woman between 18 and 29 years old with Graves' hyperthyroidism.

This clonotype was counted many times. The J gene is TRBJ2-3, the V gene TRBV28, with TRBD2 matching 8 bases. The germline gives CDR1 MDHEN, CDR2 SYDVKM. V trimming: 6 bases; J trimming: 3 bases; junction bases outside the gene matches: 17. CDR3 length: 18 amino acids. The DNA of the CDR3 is TGTGCCAGCAGATCCACCAGGGAGCGGGAGAGGTGGACAGATACGCAGTATTTT. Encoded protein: CASRSTRERERWTDTQYF.

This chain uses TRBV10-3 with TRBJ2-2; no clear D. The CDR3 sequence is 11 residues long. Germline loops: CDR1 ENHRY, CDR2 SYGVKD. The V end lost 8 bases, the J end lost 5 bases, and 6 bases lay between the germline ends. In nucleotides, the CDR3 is TGTGCCATCCGTGGGACCGGGGAGCTGTTTTTT. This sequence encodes CAIRGTGELFF.

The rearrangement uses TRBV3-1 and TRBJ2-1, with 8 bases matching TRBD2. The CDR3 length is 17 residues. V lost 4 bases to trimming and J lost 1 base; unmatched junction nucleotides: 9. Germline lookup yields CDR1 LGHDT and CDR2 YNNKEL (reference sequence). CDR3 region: CASSRLGGRRSYNEQFF. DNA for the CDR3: TGTGCCAGCAGCCGTCTCGGCGGGAGGCGTTCCTACAATGAGCAGTTCTTC.

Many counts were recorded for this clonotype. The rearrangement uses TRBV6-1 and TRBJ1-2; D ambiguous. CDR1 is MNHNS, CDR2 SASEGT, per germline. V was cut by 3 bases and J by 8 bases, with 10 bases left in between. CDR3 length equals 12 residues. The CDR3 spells CASSDPFVGYTF. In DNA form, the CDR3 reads TGTGCCAGCAGTGACCCTTTTGTGGGCTACACCTTC.

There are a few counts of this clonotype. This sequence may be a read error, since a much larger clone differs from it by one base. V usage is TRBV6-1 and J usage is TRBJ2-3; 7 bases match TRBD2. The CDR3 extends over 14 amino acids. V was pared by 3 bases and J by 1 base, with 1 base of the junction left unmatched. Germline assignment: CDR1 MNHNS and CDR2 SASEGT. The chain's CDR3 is CASSDTSGTDTQYF. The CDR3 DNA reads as TGTGCCAGCAGTGACACTAGCGGCACAGATACGCAGTATTTT.